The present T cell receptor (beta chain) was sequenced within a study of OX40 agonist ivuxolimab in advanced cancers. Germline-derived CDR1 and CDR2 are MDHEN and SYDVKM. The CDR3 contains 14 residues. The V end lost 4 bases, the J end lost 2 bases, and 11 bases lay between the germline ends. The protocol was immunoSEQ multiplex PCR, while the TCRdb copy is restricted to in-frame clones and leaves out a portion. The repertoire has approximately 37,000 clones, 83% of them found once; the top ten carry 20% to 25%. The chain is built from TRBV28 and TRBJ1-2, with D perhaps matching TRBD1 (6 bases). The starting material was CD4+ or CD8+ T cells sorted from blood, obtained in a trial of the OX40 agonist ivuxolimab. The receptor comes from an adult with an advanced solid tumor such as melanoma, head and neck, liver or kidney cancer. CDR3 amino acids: CASSSWTANYGYTF. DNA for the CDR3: TGTGCCAGCAGTTCCTGGACAGCCAACTATGGCTACACCTTC.